This entry describes one T cell receptor beta chain. Antigen specificity is unknown. The data derive from a study of metastatic and nonmetastatic thyroid tumors. For the study at large: Comparative analysis of repertoires was undertaken across blood and tumor or nodule tissue obtained from malignant and benign thyroid patients.

Study outcomes and limitations: It was reported that TCR beta diversity was significantly higher in malignant thyroid tumors than benign nodules, in blood and tumor.

No patient received treatment before thyroid surgery. CDR1 and CDR2 (germline): SGHRS, YFSETQ. V shed 4 bases and J 6 bases; nucleotides not matched to a gene: 12. This CDR3 comprises 15 residues. With MiXCR, TCRdb reprocessed the PCR reads. The sample includes roughly 17,000 clones, 29% of them seen just once. This TCR came from a male donor with papillary thyroid cancer or a benign thyroid nodule (not recorded which). Some clones in this sample may be carry-over from other donors' samples. The sequenced sample consisted of tumor tissue. The rearrangement joins TRBV5-1 to TRBJ2-7; 8 bases are shared with TRBD1. The chain's CDR3 is CASSVSGQGHGEQYF. The CDR3 coding sequence is TGCGCCAGCAGCGTGAGCGGACAGGGACATGGCGAGCAGTACTTC.